The next 20 T cell receptor beta chains were all read from a single sample in a study of T cells in Graves' hyperthyroidism and ophthalmopathy. Amplified regions were TCR beta CDR3 sequences from RNA transcripts. The primer set for the first-round RT-PCR of the TCR CDR3 was HTBI. TCRdb reprocessed the multiplex PCR reads via MiXCR and lists one record per CDR3 protein. The sample comprises fewer than 800,000 distinct CDR3 sequences, less than 20% of which are singletons, and 8.4% rests with the top ten. The source material was blood. These receptors all come from a man aged 18 to 35 with Graves' hyperthyroidism.

This clonotype was picked up many times. The chain links TRBV18 to TRBJ1-4; 10 nucleotides agree with TRBD1. In germline, CDR1 is KGHSH, CDR2 LQKENI. V shed 0 bases and J 8 bases; nucleotides not matched to a gene: 0. The CDR3 contains 14 residues. In DNA form, the CDR3 reads TGTGCCAGCTCACCACCGGGACAGGGGGAAAAACTGTTTTTT. Its translation is CASSPPGQGEKLFF.

To note about this clonotype: A much more abundant neighbour one base away suggests this may be a read error. The chain couples TRBV20-1 to TRBJ2-7; D unresolved. Germline values: CDR1 DFQATT, CDR2 SNEGSKA (reference sequence). The ends were cut back, 3 bases at V and 1 base at J, with 7 bases in the middle. The CDR3 runs to 12 residues. The CDR3 sequence is CSASWNSYEQYF. The CDR3 coding sequence is TGCAGTGCTAGTTGGAATTCCTACGAGCAGTACTTC.

The genes are TRBV5-6 and TRBJ1-2; D possibly corresponds to TRBD1 (5 bases). CDR1 is SGHDT and CDR2 is YYEEEE in the germline V gene. V was pared by 4 bases and J by 6 bases, with 13 bases between. This CDR3 region has 13 residues. This CDR3 is CASSQAYRNGYTF. The CDR3 DNA reads TGTGCCAGCAGCCAAGCCTACAGGAATGGCTACACCTTC. The full variable domain, with the rest looked up from reference TRBV5-6 and TRBJ1-2, is DAGVTQSPTHLIKTRGQQVTLRCSPKSGHDTVSWYQQALGQGPQFIFQYYEEEERQRGNFPDRFSGHQFPNYSSELNVNALLLGDSALYLCASSQAYRNGYTFGSGTRLTVV.

This clonotype was counted many times. The chain uses TRBV18 and TRBJ2-1; D unclear. This CDR3 region has 12 residues. Trimming took off 3 bases at V and 8 bases at J, with 8 bases between the two ends. Germline CDR1 KGHSH, CDR2 LQKENI. The CDR3 loop reads CASSPFGDEQFF. For the CDR3, the DNA is TGTGCCAGCTCACCCTTCGGCGATGAGCAGTTCTTC.

The rearrangement joins TRBV5-1 to TRBJ2-1; no reliable D call. The CDR3 totals 11 residues. CDR1 and CDR2 (germline): SGHRS, YFSETQ. Trimming took off 7 bases at V and 4 bases at J, with 6 bases between the two ends. The CDR3 sequence is CASASYNEQFF. CDR3 in DNA: TGCGCCAGCGCCTCTTACAATGAGCAGTTCTTC.

The CDR3 nucleotides are TGTGCCACCTCTCCCCGGACAGGGGGCGGGGAGACCCAGTACTTC. Translation: CATSPRTGGGETQYF. V is TRBV15 and J is TRBJ2-5, with 11 bases matching TRBD1. Unmatched junction bases numbered 10, after V lost 8 bases and J lost 5 bases. The CDR3 totals 15 residues. The germline gives CDR1 LNHNV, CDR2 YYDKDF (reference sequence).

DNA of the CDR3: TGTGCCAGCTCACCACTACGTCCCGGGACAGGGAATGAGCAGTTCTTC. Protein product: CASSPLRPGTGNEQFF. The V call is TRBV18, the J call TRBJ2-1; 9 bases fit TRBD1. V was pared by 1 base and J by 7 bases, with 8 bases of the junction left unmatched. This CDR3 contains 16 residues. Per the germline V gene, CDR1 is KGHSH and CDR2 is LQKENI. Full variable domain (missing parts from reference TRBV18 and TRBJ2-1): NAGVMQNPRHLVRRRGQEARLRCSPMKGHSHVYWYRQLPEEGLKFMVYLQKENIIDESGMPKERFSAEFPKEGPSILRIQQVVRGDSAAYFCASSPLRPGTGNEQFFGPGTRLTVL.

The chain links TRBV9 to TRBJ2-7; 8 nucleotides match TRBD1. The J segment lost 5 bases and the V segment lost 3 bases, leaving 7 bases of the junction unmatched. The germline V gene encodes CDR1 SGDLS and CDR2 YYNGEE. The CDR3 is 14 residues long. CDR3 nucleotide sequence: TGTGCCAGCAGCGGCTCCAGGGGGCCCAACGAGCAGTACTTC. This encodes CASSGSRGPNEQYF.

This chain links TRBV5-5 with TRBJ1-1; D not certain. Trimming took off 0 bases at V and 3 bases at J, with 9 bases between the two ends. Germline-derived CDR1 and CDR2 are SGHKS and YYEKEE (reference sequence). The CDR3 runs 14 residues. The CDR3 DNA sequence: TGTGCCAGCAGCTTGGGCTCCTTCGACACTGAAGCTTTCTTT. Residues: CASSLGSFDTEAFF.

This clonotype was counted only a few times. The CDR3: CSVEDQSGGAYNEQFF. The CDR3 DNA is TGCAGCGTTGAAGATCAGTCCGGGGGCGCCTACAATGAGCAGTTCTTC. The chain uses TRBV29-1 and TRBJ2-1; D tentatively fits TRBD1 or TRBD2 (6 bases each). The CDR3 extends over 16 amino acids. Germline assignment: CDR1 SQVTM and CDR2 ANQGSEA. V was shortened by 0 bases and J by 2 bases, with 14 bases between the two germline ends.

This clonotype has more than one count but fewer than ten. The chain couples TRBV28 to TRBJ1-2; D perhaps matches TRBD1 (6 bases). Germline CDR1 and CDR2: MDHEN and SYDVKM. V was pared by 1 base and J by 4 bases, with 16 bases between. The CDR3 spans 16 residues. The CDR3 DNA reads TGTGCCAGCAGTTTATTCCGGGGGGCAGGAATCTATGGCTACACCTTC. This sequence encodes CASSLFRGAGIYGYTF.

The chain couples TRBV4-1 to TRBJ1-4, with 7 nucleotides matching TRBD1. The length of the CDR3 is 14 residues. Trimming took 4 bases from V and 8 from J; bases not matched to a gene: 7. CDR1 and CDR2 from the germline V gene are MGHRA and YSYEKL. CDR3 DNA: TGCGCCAGCAGCCCCGGACAGGCAGTGGAAAAACTGTTTTTT. It is translated as CASSPGQAVEKLFF.

This clonotype turned up a few times. The V and J genes are TRBV7-6 and TRBJ2-7, with D tentatively TRBD1 (6 bases). Germline CDR1 and CDR2: SGHVS and FNYEAQ. The V end lost 1 base, the J end lost 2 bases, and 12 bases lay between the germline ends. The CDR3 contains 15 residues. This CDR3 reads CASSLEFSGAYEQYF. The CDR3 DNA is TGTGCCAGCAGCTTAGAATTTTCAGGGGCCTACGAGCAGTACTTC.

This clonotype showed up many times. The chain uses TRBV28 and TRBJ1-1; the D gene is possibly TRBD1 (5 bases). V dropped 8 bases and J dropped 0 bases, with 19 bases sitting between them. This CDR3 spans 16 amino acids. CDR1 MDHEN and CDR2 SYDVKM come from the germline V gene. The CDR3 sequence: CASGSGRVIMNTEAFF. The DNA for the CDR3 is TGTGCCAGCGGATCGGGCAGGGTGATTATGAACACTGAAGCTTTCTTT.

This clonotype was counted ten times or more. The CDR3 protein is CAISRTGTGIEKLFF. Written as DNA, the CDR3 is TGTGCCATCAGTCGCACCGGGACAGGGATTGAAAAACTGTTTTTT. The genes are TRBV10-3 and TRBJ1-4; 9 positions match TRBD1. The CDR3 length is 15 residues. V shed 5 bases and J 7 bases; nucleotides not matched to a gene: 8. Germline CDR1 ENHRY, CDR2 SYGVKD.

The chain employs TRBV19 and TRBJ1-5; 7 nucleotides line up with TRBD1. The V and J ends lost 7 bases and 3 bases, in that order; junction bases with no gene match: 3. The germline V gene has CDR1 LNHDA and CDR2 SQIVND (reference sequence). This CDR3 is 13 amino acids long. Here the CDR3 DNA reads TGTGCCAGTAACAGGGGACCCAATCAGCCCCAGCATTTT. This encodes CASNRGPNQPQHF.

This clonotype has ten or more counts. V is TRBV11-2 and J is TRBJ2-1, with no clear D. This CDR3 has 11 amino acids. Deletions cut 7 bases from V and 10 bases from J, with 11 bases between. Germline V gives CDR1 SGHAT, CDR2 FQNNGV. The CDR3 DNA reads TGTGCCAGCACCCATGGCAGGGAGCAGTTCTTC. Protein product: CASTHGREQFF.

This clonotype was counted at least ten times. V gene TRBV28 combines with J gene TRBJ2-7; no firm D call. CDR1 and CDR2 from the germline V gene are MDHEN and SYDVKM. The V gene lost 4 bases and the J gene lost 1 base, with 11 bases spanning the gap. The CDR3 covers 14 residues. CDR3 region: CASSWSHGSYEQYF. CDR3 coding DNA: TGTGCCAGCAGTTGGTCTCACGGTTCCTACGAGCAGTACTTC.

This clonotype has ten or more counts. J is TRBJ2-2 and V is TRBV7-6; D uncertain. Trimming pared 2 bases from V and 7 bases from J, leaving 23 bases between. CDR1 and CDR2 from the germline V gene are SGHVS and FNYEAQ. This CDR3 comprises 18 residues. The CDR3 here is CASSLSAETRLGIGELFF. The CDR3 coding sequence is TGTGCCAGCAGCTTAAGCGCCGAGACTCGACTTGGGATCGGGGAGCTGTTTTTT. The whole variable domain, filled in from reference TRBV7-6 and TRBJ2-2, reads GAGVSQSPRYKVTKRGQDVALRCDPISGHVSLYWYRQALGQGPEFLTYFNYEAQQDKSGLPNDRFSAERPEGSISTLTIQRTEQRDSAMYRCASSLSAETRLGIGELFFGEGSRLTVL.

V gene TRBV18 combines with J gene TRBJ2-7; TRBD1 aligns across 8 bases. CDR1 is KGHSH, CDR2 LQKENI, per germline. Losses at the gene ends were 3 bases for V and 3 bases for J; bases not matched to a gene: 7. CDR3 length: 15 residues. As DNA, the CDR3 is TGTGCCAGCTCACCGGACAGGGTAACACTCTACGAGCAGTACTTC. Its protein is CASSPDRVTLYEQYF.